Presented here are 23 T cell receptor beta chains from one specimen sequenced in a study of post-analysis software for immune sequencing data (dated by TCRdb to between 2015 and 2016). Points the paper makes about the study in general: Four to six TRBV segments, including TRBV5-6, TRBV5-1 and TRBV20-1, were significantly more frequent in patients than controls.

No antigen has been assigned to these receptors. The method was PCR. The sample was run on an Illumina HiSeq 2500. Unique molecular identifiers were incorporated into TCR beta cDNA libraries to reduce PCR and sequencing biases. The public sequencing data were trimmed at Q25 with fastp and processed into clonotypes with MiXCR by TCRdb, which kept only in-frame beta chains. Rows matching on CDR3 protein sequence are summarized as one entry with the most common DNA and genes. The sample table contains over 150,000 distinct CDR3 sequences; only one count was recorded for about 29% of them. Of the sample, 1.5% falls within the top ten clones. Material for sequencing was blood. These receptors all come from a girl between 10 and 17 years old with multiple sclerosis.

This clonotype was counted ten times or more. The chain joins TRBV6-5 to TRBJ2-7; 8 nucleotides agree with TRBD1. Germline V gene sequence: CDR1 MNHEY, CDR2 SVGAGI. This CDR3 has 14 amino acids. The junction had 7 bases not matched to a gene; V was cut back by 2 bases and J by 7 bases. The CDR3 DNA reads TGTGCCAGCAGTTACAAACAGGGGGGCCGGGAGCAGTACTTC. It encodes CASSYKQGGREQYF.

The chain uses TRBV6-1 and TRBJ1-1; 7 bases align to TRBD1. This CDR3 comprises 13 residues. Germline CDR1 reads MNHNS; CDR2 reads SASEGT. The ends lost 7 bases at V and 5 bases at J; junction bases unmatched: 7. In nucleotides, the CDR3 is TGTGCCAGCAAAAGACAGGGCAGTACTGAAGCTTTCTTT. Its protein product is CASKRQGSTEAFF.

The chain links TRBV5-1 to TRBJ2-2, with D unresolved. The length of the CDR3 is 16 residues. Germline V lookup: CDR1 SGHRS, CDR2 YFSETQ. V dropped 8 bases and J dropped 2 bases, with 19 bases sitting between them. The CDR3 sequence: CASQGNFDKNTGELFF. CDR3 nucleotide sequence: TGCGCCAGTCAAGGAAACTTTGACAAAAACACCGGGGAGCTGTTTTTT.

V gene TRBV28 combines with J gene TRBJ1-6; 9 bases align to TRBD1. The CDR3 runs to 15 residues. Germline values: CDR1 MDHEN, CDR2 SYDVKM. After removal of 5 bases from V and 7 bases from J, the junction contained 6 bases not matched to a gene. The CDR3: CASSLGTGSNSPLHF. CDR3 nucleotide sequence: TGTGCCAGCAGTCTTGGGACAGGGTCCAATTCACCCCTCCACTTT.

On this clonotype itself: A much larger clone is a single base away; this may be a read error. V gene TRBV6-6 combines with J gene TRBJ2-1; perhaps TRBD2 as D (5 bases). Germline CDR1 is MNHNY and CDR2 is SVGAGI (reference sequence). CDR3 length: 16 residues. The V end lost 2 bases, the J end lost 9 bases, and 20 bases lay between the germline ends. For the CDR3, the DNA is TGTGCCAGCAGTTACGGCGCCACATCTAGCAGGAGTGAGCAGTTCTTC. Amino acids: CASSYGATSSRSEQFF.

Notes on this clonotype: Given a much more abundant clone one base away, this may be a read error. The CDR3 ends on some other residue instead of the conserved phenylalanine or tryptophan, so this is likely a read error. The chain uses TRBV25-1 and TRBJ2-3, with D perhaps matching TRBD2 (5 bases). The CDR3 spans 13 residues. Germline V CDR1 and CDR2: MGHDK, SYGVNS. The V end lost 4 bases, the J end lost 5 bases, and 10 bases lay between the germline ends. CDR3 sequence reads: CASSGELGDTQYC. The DNA for the CDR3 is TGTGCCAGCAGTGGGGAGCTCGGAGATACGCAGTATTGT.

This clonotype was recorded only once. This sequence joins TRBV10-3 and TRBJ2-5; D is uncertain. Germline V lookup: CDR1 ENHRY, CDR2 SYGVKD. With 6 bases removed from V and 4 bases from J, the gap between germline ends came to 6 bases. This CDR3 contains 11 residues. The CDR3 DNA is TGTGCCATCAGCCAGTTAGAGACCCAGTACTTC. This encodes CAISQLETQYF.

This clonotype was picked up many times. The J gene is TRBJ1-2, the V gene TRBV29-1; possibly TRBD1 for D (5 bases). V lost 5 bases and J 3 bases, leaving 13 bases between the germline ends. Germline lookup yields CDR1 SQVTM and CDR2 ANQGSEA. CDR3 length equals 13 residues. The CDR3 protein is CSVWGGSDYGYTF. The CDR3 nucleotides read TGCAGCGTTTGGGGGGGTTCGGACTATGGCTACACCTTC.

In regard to this clonotype: Given a much more abundant clone one base away, this may be a read error. The rearrangement links TRBV9 to TRBJ2-5; D is ambiguous. Trimming left V 4 bases short and J 11 bases short, with 12 bases between. The CDR3 loop spans 11 amino acids. Germline-derived CDR1 and CDR2 are SGDLS and YYNGEE. DNA of the CDR3: TGTGCCAGCAGCCTTTCCGATGAGCAGTACTTC. Translated, it gives CASSLSDEQYF.

The chain joins TRBV7-9 to TRBJ1-4, with 9 positions matching TRBD1. Germline lookup yields CDR1 SEHNR and CDR2 FQNEAQ (reference sequence). V dropped 6 bases and J dropped 6; count of bases not matched to a gene: 11. This CDR3 region has 16 residues. The DNA for the CDR3 is TGTGCCAGCAGTCTGGACAGGGGCGGGGTAGATGAAAAACTGTTTTTT. Amino acids: CASSLDRGGVDEKLFF.

This chain uses TRBV28 with TRBJ2-5; D is possibly TRBD1 (6 bases). The CDR3 is 15 amino acids. Per germline, CDR1 MDHEN and CDR2 SYDVKM. Trimming pared 6 bases from V and 4 bases from J, leaving 18 bases between. The CDR3 DNA is TGTGCCAGCAGCTCCCCTTGGCAGGGGACAGAGACCCAGTACTTC. Protein sequence: CASSSPWQGTETQYF.

V and J are TRBV7-2 and TRBJ1-4; no definite D call. Trimming removed 3 bases at V and 0 bases at J, with 8 bases between. CDR3 length equals 15 residues. The germline V gene encodes CDR1 SGHTA and CDR2 FQGNSA. CDR3 protein: CASSLEGSTNEKLFF. The CDR3 nucleotides read TGTGCCAGCAGCTTGGAGGGCTCAACTAATGAAAAACTGTTTTTT.

The CDR3 protein is CASSRNRDRGSYGYTF. The DNA for the CDR3 is TGTGCCAGCAGCCGGAACCGGGACAGGGGTTCCTATGGCTACACCTTC. The chain joins TRBV6-6 to TRBJ1-2, with TRBD1 identical over 10 bases. With 6 bases clipped from V and 4 bases from J, the junction kept 11 bases outside the gene matches. This CDR3 comprises 16 residues. Per the germline V gene, CDR1 is MNHNY and CDR2 is SVGAGI (reference sequence).

In its sample, this clonotype was seen many times. This chain uses TRBV9 with TRBJ2-5; 9 bases match TRBD1. This CDR3 has 16 amino acids. With 3 bases clipped from V and 4 bases from J, the junction kept 10 bases outside the gene matches. Germline V gene lookup returns CDR1 SGDLS and CDR2 YYNGEE. CDR3 coding DNA: TGTGCCAGCAGCGCCCATGGAACAGGGGGCGGAGAGACCCAGTACTTC. This encodes CASSAHGTGGGETQYF.

This clonotype showed up just a few times. This chain's CDR3 is CASSLAHGETQYF. CDR3 bases: TGTGCCAGCAGTTTAGCGCACGGGGAGACCCAGTACTTC. This chain connects TRBV12-3 or TRBV12-4 to TRBJ2-5; D is uncertain. The CDR3 runs to 13 residues. Trimming took off 0 bases at V and 5 bases at J, with 7 bases between the two ends.

This clonotype was seen only a few times. This sequence joins TRBV9 and TRBJ1-2, with D possibly matching TRBD1 (5 bases). Germline V gives CDR1 SGDLS, CDR2 YYNGEE. Trimming removed 4 bases at V and 3 bases at J, with 13 bases between. The CDR3 is 14 residues long. DNA for the CDR3: TGTGCCAGCAGCCCTCCCCGGGGCTACTATGGCTACACCTTC. Its translation is CASSPPRGYYGYTF.

Remarks on this clonotype: Being one base from a much bigger clone, this may be a read error. This chain uses TRBV20-1 with TRBJ2-1; 12 bases match TRBD2. The junction had 6 bases not matched to a gene; V was cut back by 7 bases and J by 5 bases. Germline CDR1 reads DFQATT; CDR2 reads SNEGSKA (reference sequence). The CDR3 sequence is 14 residues long. The CDR3 loop reads CSGLAGAPHNEQFF. CDR3 DNA: TGCAGTGGACTAGCGGGAGCCCCCCACAATGAGCAGTTCTTC.

This clonotype was seen a handful of times. The rearrangement links TRBV7-2 to TRBJ2-7; the match to TRBD2 covers 7 bases. From germline, CDR1 is SGHTA and CDR2 FQGNSA. V trimming: 8 bases; J trimming: 3 bases; junction bases outside the gene matches: 13. This CDR3 region has 15 residues. CDR3: CASSPPGLVGYEQYF. In DNA form, the CDR3 reads TGTGCCAGCTCTCCCCCTGGACTAGTAGGCTACGAGCAGTACTTC. Full variable domain (missing parts from reference TRBV7-2 and TRBJ2-7): GAGVSQSPSNKVTEKGKDVELRCDPISGHTALYWYRQSLGQGLEFLIYFQGNSAPDKSGLPSDRFSAERTGGSVSTLTIQRTQQEDSAVYLCASSPPGLVGYEQYFGPGTRLTVT.

This clonotype has just a few counts. The chain combines TRBV11-2 with TRBJ2-3; 7 bases line up with TRBD2. The CDR3 is 12 amino acids. After removal of 5 bases from V and 6 bases from J, the junction contained 2 bases not matched to a gene. Germline V gives CDR1 SGHAT, CDR2 FQNNGV. CDR3 nucleotides: TGTGCCAGCAGCGCCGGGGGGGATACGCAGTATTTT. Protein product: CASSAGGDTQYF.

This clonotype was recorded a few times. V and J are TRBV3-1 and TRBJ2-3; D is possibly TRBD2 (6 bases). V lost 1 base to trimming and J lost 2 bases, with 13 bases between them. The CDR3 is 16 residues long. Germline CDR1 reads LGHDT; CDR2 reads YNNKEL (reference sequence). CDR3 residues: CASSQGELAPTDTQYF. For the CDR3, the DNA is TGTGCCAGCAGCCAAGGGGAGCTAGCGCCCACAGATACGCAGTATTTT.

The chain has TRBV5-1 and TRBJ2-1; D is ambiguous. V gave up 0 bases and J gave up 10 bases, with 14 bases separating them. CDR3 length: 14 residues. Germline CDR1 reads SGHRS; CDR2 reads YFSETQ. DNA for the CDR3: TGCGCCAGCAGCTTGGTTGTCAGTCCCTACGAGCAGTTCTTC. It specifies CASSLVVSPYEQFF.

There are many counts of this clonotype. The chain couples TRBV9 to TRBJ2-5; tentatively, D is TRBD1 or TRBD2 (6 bases each). The CDR3 spans 15 residues. Germline V gene data show CDR1 as SGDLS and CDR2 as YYNGEE. V lost 0 bases to trimming and J lost 2 bases, with 11 bases between them. CDR3: CASSVGGGGQETQYF. The CDR3 nucleotides are TGTGCCAGCAGCGTAGGAGGAGGGGGACAAGAGACCCAGTACTTC.

This clonotype was detected ten times or more. The chain employs TRBV27 and TRBJ2-5, with 7 bases that match TRBD2. This CDR3 region has 18 residues. In germline, CDR1 is MNHEY, CDR2 SMNVEV (reference sequence). V lost 7 bases and J lost 1; bases outside the gene matches: 18. This CDR3 reads CASKFPPQLLAVQETQYF. As DNA, the CDR3 is TGTGCCAGCAAATTCCCCCCCCAACTTCTAGCGGTCCAAGAGACCCAGTACTTC.